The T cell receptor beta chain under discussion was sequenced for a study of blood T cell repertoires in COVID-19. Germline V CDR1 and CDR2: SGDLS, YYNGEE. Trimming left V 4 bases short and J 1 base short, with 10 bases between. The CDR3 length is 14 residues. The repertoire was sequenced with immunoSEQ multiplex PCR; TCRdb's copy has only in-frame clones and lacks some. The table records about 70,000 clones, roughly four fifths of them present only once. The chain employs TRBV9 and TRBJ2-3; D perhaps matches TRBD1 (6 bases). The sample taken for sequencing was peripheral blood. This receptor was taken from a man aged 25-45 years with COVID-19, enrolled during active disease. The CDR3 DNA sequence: TGTGCCAGCAGCTCTCGGACAGGCACAGATACGCAGTATTTT. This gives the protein CASSSRTGTDTQYF.